Below, 18 T cell receptor beta chains from the same sample are listed, as sequenced in a study of CD8+CD57+ T cells in acquired aplastic anemia. Genomic DNA templated the TCR beta VDJ and CDR3 profiling. One entry per CDR3 protein results from TCRdb running MiXCR on the reads. Altogether around 430,000 distinct CDR3 sequences are present, around a third being singletons, with the ten largest covering roughly 0.89%. All sequencing subjects had displayed CD8+CD57+ cell expansion on flow cytometry. Sequenced input: sorted CD4+, CD8+, or CD8+CD57+ T cells (not recorded which) from PBMCs. These receptors were collected from a human donor with aplastic anemia.

There are a few counts of this clonotype. With a much larger clone just one base away, this may be a read error. CDR3 bases: TGCAGTGCTGTAGGTGACTATGGCTACACCTTC. This codes for CSAVGDYGYTF. The chain joins TRBV20-1 to TRBJ1-2; D remains ambiguous. V was trimmed by 5 bases and J by 3 bases, leaving 7 bases between them. Germline V gene data show CDR1 as DFQATT and CDR2 as SNEGSKA (reference sequence). The CDR3 spans 11 residues.

This chain uses TRBV2 with TRBJ1-2, with a weak D call TRBD1 (5 bases). Trimming left V 8 bases short and J 5 bases short, with 21 bases between. The CDR3 extends over 15 amino acids. Germline CDR1 reads SNHLY; CDR2 reads FYNNEI. CDR3 DNA sequence: TGTGCCAGCTCACTTGACCAGGGCGCAGGGTATGGCTACACCTTC. Translation: CASSLDQGAGYGYTF.

This clonotype occurred once. This may be a read error, as it is one base from a much larger clone. The DNA is left out, because the CDR3 cannot be placed on it with certainty; the CDR3 is given as TCRdb lists it. V and J are TRBV10-3 and TRBJ1-2; the table's D call, TRBD1, has no DNA check behind it. 13 amino acids form the CDR3, both terminal residues included. Per the germline V gene, CDR1 is ENHRY and CDR2 is SYGVKD. The CDR3 loop reads CAIKDRVDYGCTF.

The chain uses TRBV24-1 and TRBJ1-5, with TRBD1 as a possible D gene (6 bases). This CDR3 region has 15 residues. CDR1 and CDR2 from the germline V gene are KGHDR and SFDVKD. Trimming removed 11 bases from V and 4 bases from J, with 20 bases in between. The DNA of the CDR3 is TGTGCCAGCAGCTTGGGCGGGGGGCGAAATCAGCCCCAGCATTTT. Translation: CASSLGGGRNQPQHF.

There are a few counts of this clonotype. The rearrangement joins TRBV3-1 to TRBJ2-3; no clear D. V shed 0 bases and J shed 2 bases, with 12 bases lying between them. Looked up from germline, CDR1 is LGHDT and CDR2 is YNNKEL (reference sequence). The CDR3 is made up of 16 amino acids. The CDR3 DNA reads TGTGCCAGCAGCCAAGAGCGACGGGCCCACACAGATACGCAGTATTTT. Translation: CASSQERRAHTDTQYF.

The sample holds many counts of this clonotype. Here the CDR3 reads CASSVDAGGETQYF. The CDR3 coding sequence is TGTGCCAGCAGCGTAGATGCGGGGGGAGAGACCCAGTACTTC. The chain combines TRBV9 with TRBJ2-5; 8 bases are shared with TRBD2. V dropped 0 bases and J dropped 4; count of bases not matched to a gene: 2. The CDR3 spans 14 residues. The germline V gene has CDR1 SGDLS and CDR2 YYNGEE.

V and J are TRBV27 and TRBJ2-3; 8 bases line up with TRBD2. The junction had 7 bases not matched to a gene; V was cut back by 6 bases and J by 5 bases. This CDR3 has 14 residues. CDR1 MNHEY and CDR2 SMNVEV come from the germline V gene (reference sequence). The CDR3 loop is CASRPSGRRDTQYF. The CDR3 DNA reads TGTGCCAGCAGACCCAGCGGGAGACGAGATACGCAGTATTTT.

The rearrangement joins TRBV20-1 to TRBJ2-7; tentatively, D is TRBD1 (6 bases). Germline assignment: CDR1 DFQATT and CDR2 SNEGSKA (reference sequence). The CDR3 extends over 12 amino acids. CDR3 sequence reads: CSAGTPSYEQYF. The CDR3 coding sequence is TGCAGCGCCGGGACACCTTCCTACGAGCAGTACTTC.

This clonotype was recorded many times. This chain uses TRBV5-1 with TRBJ1-1, with no clear D. Looked up from germline, CDR1 is SGHRS and CDR2 is YFSETQ. The CDR3 is 11 residues long. V was shortened by 0 bases and J by 5 bases, with 2 bases between the two germline ends. The CDR3 DNA is TGCGCCAGCAGCTTGGCGACTGAAGCTTTCTTT. Translated: CASSLATEAFF.

This clonotype was seen a handful of times. This may stem from a read error, because a much larger clone lies one nucleotide away. The CDR3 loop reads CASSAGREGYGYTF. The CDR3 DNA reads as TGTGCCAGTAGTGCGGGACGGGAAGGCTATGGCTACACCTTC. The chain employs TRBV19 and TRBJ1-2; possible D gene TRBD1, 5 bases. Germline V lookup: CDR1 LNHDA, CDR2 SQIVND (reference sequence). This CDR3 is built from 14 residues. The V gene lost 5 bases and the J gene lost 4 bases, with 14 bases spanning the gap.

The V call is TRBV28, the J call TRBJ1-5; D may be TRBD1 (5 bases). Looked up from germline, CDR1 is MDHEN and CDR2 is SYDVKM. The CDR3 extends over 13 amino acids. Trimming took off 11 bases at V and 0 bases at J, with 11 bases between the two ends. In nucleotides, the CDR3 is TGTGCCGCACAGGCTTATAGCAATCAGCCCCAGCATTTT. This translates into CAAQAYSNQPQHF.

The chain carries TRBV15 and TRBJ2-4; TRBD1 aligns across 8 bases. This CDR3 comprises 13 residues. The V gene's germline CDR1 is LNHNV and CDR2 YYDKDF (reference sequence). The chain's CDR3 is CVASRDRGDIQYF. DNA for the CDR3: TGTGTCGCCAGCAGAGACAGGGGAGACATTCAGTACTTC.

The sample holds many counts of this clonotype. V is TRBV2 and J is TRBJ1-3; D call uncertain. This CDR3 region has 14 residues. Germline V gene data show CDR1 as SNHLY and CDR2 as FYNNEI. The ends were cut back, 2 bases at V and 4 bases at J, with 9 bases in the middle. The CDR3 here is CASSESGRGNTIYF. In nucleotides, the CDR3 is TGTGCCAGCAGTGAATCAGGACGCGGAAACACCATATATTTT.

This clonotype has more than one count but fewer than ten. The gene calls are TRBV20-1 and TRBJ1-2; the D gene is possibly TRBD1 (5 bases). V was trimmed by 6 bases and J by 3 bases, leaving 8 bases between them. CDR1 and CDR2 (germline): DFQATT, SNEGSKA (reference sequence). The CDR3 contains 11 residues. This chain's CDR3 is CSAGVDYGYTF. DNA of the CDR3: TGCAGTGCAGGGGTTGACTATGGCTACACCTTC.

The rearrangement uses TRBV20-1 and TRBJ2-1; D possibly corresponds to TRBD2 (7 bases). The CDR3 covers 14 residues. Germline values: CDR1 DFQATT, CDR2 SNEGSKA (reference sequence). Trimming took 5 bases from V and 2 from J, leaving 13 bases between them. The CDR3 is CSAAGGAPYNEQFF. CDR3 nucleotides: TGCAGTGCTGCTGGGGGGGCGCCCTACAATGAGCAGTTCTTC.

The V gene is TRBV20-1, the J gene TRBJ2-3; D remains ambiguous. The CDR3 totals 13 residues. Trimming removed 5 bases from V and 5 bases from J, with 14 bases in between. CDR1 is DFQATT, CDR2 SNEGSKA, per germline (reference sequence). The CDR3 nucleotides read TGCAGTGCTCCGGACGGTTGGGGAGATACGCAGTATTTT. Protein sequence: CSAPDGWGDTQYF.

The V call is TRBV6-1, the J call TRBJ2-1; perhaps TRBD2 as D (7 bases). Trimming stripped 3 bases from V and 9 bases from J, with 12 bases between. Germline V gene sequence: CDR1 MNHNS, CDR2 SASEGT. The CDR3 loop spans 13 amino acids. CDR3 nucleotides: TGTGCCAGCAGTGAGAAGGGGGGGACTGAGCAGTTCTTC. It is translated as CASSEKGGTEQFF.

The chain is built from TRBV2 and TRBJ2-5; D not resolved. The length of the CDR3 is 12 residues. Trimming took off 2 bases at V and 4 bases at J, with 5 bases between the two ends. Germline V CDR1 and CDR2: SNHLY, FYNNEI. CDR3 amino acids: CASSERPETQYF. The CDR3 region has the DNA TGTGCCAGCAGTGAACGACCAGAGACCCAGTACTTC.